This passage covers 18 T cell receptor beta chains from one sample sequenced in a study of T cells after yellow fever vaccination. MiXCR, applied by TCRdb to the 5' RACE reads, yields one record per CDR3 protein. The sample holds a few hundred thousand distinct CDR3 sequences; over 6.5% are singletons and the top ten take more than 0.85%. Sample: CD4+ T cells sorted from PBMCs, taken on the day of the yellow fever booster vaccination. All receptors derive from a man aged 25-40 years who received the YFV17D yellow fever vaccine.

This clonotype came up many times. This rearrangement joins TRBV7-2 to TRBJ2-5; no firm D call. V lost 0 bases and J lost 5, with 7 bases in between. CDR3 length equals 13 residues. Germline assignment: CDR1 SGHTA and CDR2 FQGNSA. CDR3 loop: CASSLANVETQYF. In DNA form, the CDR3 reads TGTGCCAGCAGCTTAGCCAACGTGGAGACCCAGTACTTC.

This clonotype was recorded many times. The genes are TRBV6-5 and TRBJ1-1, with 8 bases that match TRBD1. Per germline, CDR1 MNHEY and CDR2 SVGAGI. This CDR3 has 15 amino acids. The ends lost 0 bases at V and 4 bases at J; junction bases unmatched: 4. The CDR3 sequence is CASSYSRQGFTEAFF. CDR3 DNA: TGTGCCAGCAGTTACTCTCGACAGGGGTTCACTGAAGCTTTCTTT.

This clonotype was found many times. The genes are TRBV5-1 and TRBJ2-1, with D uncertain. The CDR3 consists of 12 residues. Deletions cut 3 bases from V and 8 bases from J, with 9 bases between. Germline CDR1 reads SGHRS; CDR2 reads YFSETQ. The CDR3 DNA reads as TGCGCCAGCAGCTCCCAAGGATATGAGCAGTTCTTC. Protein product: CASSSQGYEQFF.

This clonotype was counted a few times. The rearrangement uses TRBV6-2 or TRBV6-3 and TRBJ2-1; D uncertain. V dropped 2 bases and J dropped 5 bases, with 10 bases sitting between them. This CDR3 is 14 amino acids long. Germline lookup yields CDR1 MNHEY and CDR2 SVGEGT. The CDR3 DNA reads TGTGCCAGCAGTTACGGTGGGCTTAACAATGAGCAGTTCTTC. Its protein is CASSYGGLNNEQFF.

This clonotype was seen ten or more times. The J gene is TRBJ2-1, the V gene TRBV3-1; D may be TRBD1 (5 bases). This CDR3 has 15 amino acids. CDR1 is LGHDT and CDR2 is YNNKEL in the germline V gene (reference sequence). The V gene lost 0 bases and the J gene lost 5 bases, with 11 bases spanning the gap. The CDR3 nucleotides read TGTGCCAGCAGCCAAGAGCAGGGTGTGAACAATGAGCAGTTCTTC. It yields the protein CASSQEQGVNNEQFF.

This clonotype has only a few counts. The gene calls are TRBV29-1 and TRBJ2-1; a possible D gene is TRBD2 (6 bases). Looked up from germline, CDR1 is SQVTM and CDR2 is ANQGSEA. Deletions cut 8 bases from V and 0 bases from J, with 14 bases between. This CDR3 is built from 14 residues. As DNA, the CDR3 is TGCAGCCTTGGGGGGAGCGGCTCCTACAATGAGCAGTTCTTC. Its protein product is CSLGGSGSYNEQFF.

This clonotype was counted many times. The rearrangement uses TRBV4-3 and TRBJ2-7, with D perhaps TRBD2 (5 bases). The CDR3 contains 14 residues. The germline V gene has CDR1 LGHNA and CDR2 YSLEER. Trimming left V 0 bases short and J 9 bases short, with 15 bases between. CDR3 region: CASSQDTGLGGQYF. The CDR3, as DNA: TGCGCCAGCAGCCAAGATACGGGCCTCGGAGGGCAGTACTTC.

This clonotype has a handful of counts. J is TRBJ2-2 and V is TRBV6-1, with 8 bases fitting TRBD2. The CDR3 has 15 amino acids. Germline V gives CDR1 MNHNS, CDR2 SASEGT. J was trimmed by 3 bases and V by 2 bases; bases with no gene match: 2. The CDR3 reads CASSEILADTGELFF. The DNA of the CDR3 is TGTGCCAGCAGTGAAATACTAGCGGACACCGGGGAGCTGTTTTTT.

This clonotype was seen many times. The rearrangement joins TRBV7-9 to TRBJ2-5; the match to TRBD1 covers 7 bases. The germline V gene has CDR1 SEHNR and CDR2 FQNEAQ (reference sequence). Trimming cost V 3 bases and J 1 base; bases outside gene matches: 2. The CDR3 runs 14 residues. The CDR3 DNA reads TGTGCCAGCAGCTTGCAGGGGGTCCAAGAGACCCAGTACTTC. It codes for CASSLQGVQETQYF.

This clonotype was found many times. CDR3 loop: CATSRVGREAYYEQYF. The CDR3 DNA reads TGTGCCACCAGCAGAGTAGGACGGGAGGCCTACTACGAGCAGTACTTC. This rearrangement joins TRBV15 to TRBJ2-7, with TRBD2 matching over 7 bases. CDR1 and CDR2 (germline): LNHNV, YYDKDF (reference sequence). V trimming: 1 base; J trimming: 3 bases; junction bases outside the gene matches: 9. CDR3 length: 16 amino acids.

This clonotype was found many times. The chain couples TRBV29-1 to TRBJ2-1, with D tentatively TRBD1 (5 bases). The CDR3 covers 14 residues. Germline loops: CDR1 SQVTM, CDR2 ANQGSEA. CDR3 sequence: CALTIGALRNEQFF. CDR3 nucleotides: TGCGCTCTTACCATAGGGGCACTTCGGAATGAGCAGTTCTTC.

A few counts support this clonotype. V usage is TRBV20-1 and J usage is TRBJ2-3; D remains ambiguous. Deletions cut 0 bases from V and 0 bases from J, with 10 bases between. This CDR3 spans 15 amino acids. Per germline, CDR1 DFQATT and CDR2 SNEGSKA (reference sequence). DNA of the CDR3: TGCAGTGCTAGAGATCAAGCTAGAAGCACAGATACGCAGTATTTT. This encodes CSARDQARSTDTQYF.

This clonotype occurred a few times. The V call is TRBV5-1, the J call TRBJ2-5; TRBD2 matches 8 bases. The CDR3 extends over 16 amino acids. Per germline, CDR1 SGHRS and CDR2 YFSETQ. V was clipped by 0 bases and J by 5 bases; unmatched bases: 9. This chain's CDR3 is CASSLGPAGVQETQYF. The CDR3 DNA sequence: TGCGCCAGCAGCTTGGGGCCAGCGGGAGTTCAGGAGACCCAGTACTTC.

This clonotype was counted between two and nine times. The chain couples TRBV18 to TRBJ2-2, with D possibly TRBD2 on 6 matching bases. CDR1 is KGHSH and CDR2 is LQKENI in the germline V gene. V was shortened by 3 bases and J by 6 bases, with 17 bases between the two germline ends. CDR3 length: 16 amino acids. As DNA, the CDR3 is TGTGCCAGCTCACCTCTGGGAGCGGGCCAGCCCGGGGAGCTGTTTTTT. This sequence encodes CASSPLGAGQPGELFF.

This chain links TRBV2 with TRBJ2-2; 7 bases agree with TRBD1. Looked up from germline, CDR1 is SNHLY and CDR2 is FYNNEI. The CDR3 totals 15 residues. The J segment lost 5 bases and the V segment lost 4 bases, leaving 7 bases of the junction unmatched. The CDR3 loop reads CASSVTTGYTGELFF. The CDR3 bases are TGTGCCAGCAGTGTAACGACAGGGTATACCGGGGAGCTGTTTTTT.

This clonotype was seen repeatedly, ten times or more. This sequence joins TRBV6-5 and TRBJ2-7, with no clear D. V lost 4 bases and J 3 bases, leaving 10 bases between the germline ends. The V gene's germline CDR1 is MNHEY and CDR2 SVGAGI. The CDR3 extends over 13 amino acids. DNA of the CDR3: TGTGCCAGCAGTTCCCAGACGGTCTACGAGCAGTACTTC. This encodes CASSSQTVYEQYF.

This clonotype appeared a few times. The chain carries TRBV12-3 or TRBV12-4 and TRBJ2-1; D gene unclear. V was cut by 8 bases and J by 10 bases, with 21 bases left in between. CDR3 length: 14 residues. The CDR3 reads CASRQRAGRKEQFF. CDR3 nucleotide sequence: TGTGCCAGCCGTCAAAGGGCCGGTCGGAAGGAGCAGTTCTTC.

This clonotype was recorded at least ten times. CDR3 sequence reads: CSGLQGLAGEYNEQFF. The CDR3 DNA is TGCAGTGGACTCCAGGGGCTAGCGGGAGAATACAATGAGCAGTTCTTC. The chain joins TRBV20-1 to TRBJ2-1; 10 nucleotides align to TRBD2. This CDR3 contains 16 residues. V lost 7 bases, J lost 4 bases, and 13 bases stayed unmatched. Germline V gene data show CDR1 as DFQATT and CDR2 as SNEGSKA (reference sequence).